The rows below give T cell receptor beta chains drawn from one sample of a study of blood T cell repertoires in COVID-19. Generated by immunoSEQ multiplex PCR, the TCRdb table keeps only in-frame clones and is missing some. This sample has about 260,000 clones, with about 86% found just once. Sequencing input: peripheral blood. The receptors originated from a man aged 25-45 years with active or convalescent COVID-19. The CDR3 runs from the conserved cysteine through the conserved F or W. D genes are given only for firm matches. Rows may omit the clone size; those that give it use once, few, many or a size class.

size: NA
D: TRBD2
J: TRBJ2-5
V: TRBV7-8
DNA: TGTGCCAGCAGCTTCCCATATCCCCGTTCGGGAGGGCAAGAGACCCAGTACTTC
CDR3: CASSFPYPRSGGQETQYF

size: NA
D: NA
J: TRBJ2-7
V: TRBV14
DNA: TGTGCCAGCAGCCAACTCCTAGGGGCCTACGAGCAGTACTTC
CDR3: CASSQLLGAYEQYF

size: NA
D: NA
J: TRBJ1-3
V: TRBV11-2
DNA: TGTGCCAGCACCGGGGGAGGGGGAATCTCTGGAAACACCATATATTTT
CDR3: CASTGGGGISGNTIYF

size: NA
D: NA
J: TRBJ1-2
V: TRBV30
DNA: TGTGCCTGGAGTGGTGCGGGCGCTGGCTACACCTTC
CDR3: CAWSGAGAGYTF

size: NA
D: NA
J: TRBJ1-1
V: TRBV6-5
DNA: TGTGCCATTTCGCGCAGGGGAAAGGACACTGAAGCTTTCTTT
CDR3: CAISRRGKDTEAFF

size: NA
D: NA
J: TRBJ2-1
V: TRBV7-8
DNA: TGTGCCAGCAGCTTCAATAACAGGCTAACGTACAATGAGCAGTTCTTC
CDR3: CASSFNNRLTYNEQFF

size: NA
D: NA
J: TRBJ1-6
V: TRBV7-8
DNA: TGTGCCAGCAGCTTAGGGGGCGATTATTCACCCCTCCACTTT
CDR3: CASSLGGDYSPLHF

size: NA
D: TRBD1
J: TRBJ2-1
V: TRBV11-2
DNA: TGTGCCAGCAGCTCGGGACAGGGGGACTTATACAATGAGCAGTTCTTC
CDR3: CASSSGQGDLYNEQFF

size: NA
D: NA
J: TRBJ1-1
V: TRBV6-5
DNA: TGTGCCAGCAGTTATACGACAGGAGGCCCCACTGAAGCTTTCTTT
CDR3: CASSYTTGGPTEAFF

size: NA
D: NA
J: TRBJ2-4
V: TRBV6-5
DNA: TGTGCCAGCTCCCCGGGGGGCCGGAACATTCAGTACTTC
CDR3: CASSPGGRNIQYF

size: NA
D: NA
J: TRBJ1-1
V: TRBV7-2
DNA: TGTGCCAGCAGCTTAAATCAGGTGACTGAAGCTTTCTTT
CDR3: CASSLNQVTEAFF

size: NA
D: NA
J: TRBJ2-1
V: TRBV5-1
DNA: TGCGCCAGCAGCTTGGACAATTCGGGGGTCGATGAGCAGTTCTTC
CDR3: CASSLDNSGVDEQFF

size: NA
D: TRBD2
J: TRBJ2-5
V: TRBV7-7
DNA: TGTGCCAGCAGCTACAATAGCGGGGGCCGGGAGACCCAGTACTTC
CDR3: CASSYNSGGRETQYF

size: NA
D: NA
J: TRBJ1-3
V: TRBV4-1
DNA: TGCGCCAGCAGCCAAGTGGGTAGGGGCTCTGGAAACACCATATATTTT
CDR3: CASSQVGRGSGNTIYF

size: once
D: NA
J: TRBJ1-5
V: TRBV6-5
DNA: TGTGCCAGCAGTTACTCGGGGGCAGCCCAGCCCCAGCATTTT
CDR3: CASSYSGAAQPQHF

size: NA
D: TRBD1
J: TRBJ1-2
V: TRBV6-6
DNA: TGTGCCAGCAGCCCAAAGACAGGGACCTACGGCTACACCTTC
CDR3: CASSPKTGTYGYTF

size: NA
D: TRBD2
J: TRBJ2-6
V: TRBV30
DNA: TGTGCCTCACCCCGGGGAGGGGCTCCCTCTGGGGCCAACGTCCTGACTTTC
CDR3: CASPRGGAPSGANVLTF

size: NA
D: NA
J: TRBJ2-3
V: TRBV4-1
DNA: TGCGCCAGCAGCGCAAGAGGCGTCGCAGATACGCAGTATTTT
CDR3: CASSARGVADTQYF

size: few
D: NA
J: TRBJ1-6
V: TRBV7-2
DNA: TGTGCCAGCAGCTTTTTTTCGGGAAATTCACCCCTCCACTTT
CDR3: CASSFFSGNSPLHF

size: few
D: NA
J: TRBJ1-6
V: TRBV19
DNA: TGTGCCAGTAGTCCGGAGGGGCCCTTAGGGAATTCACCCCTCCACTTT
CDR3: CASSPEGPLGNSPLHF

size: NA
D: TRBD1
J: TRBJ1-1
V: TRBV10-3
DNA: TGTGCCATCAGGTCGACAGGGGACACTGAAGCTTTCTTT
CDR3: CAIRSTGDTEAFF

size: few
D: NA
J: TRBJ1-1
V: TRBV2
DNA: TGTGCCACCGGAGGACGGAGCACTGAAGCTTTCTTT
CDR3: CATGGRSTEAFF

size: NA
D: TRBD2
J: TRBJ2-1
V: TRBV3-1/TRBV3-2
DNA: TGTGCCAGCAGCCAAGAATCACCCTGGGGGGGGGCCTACAATGAGCAGTTCTTC
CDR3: CASSQESPWGGAYNEQFF

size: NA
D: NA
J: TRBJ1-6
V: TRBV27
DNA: TGTGCCAGCGGCACCTATTCACCCCTCCACTTT
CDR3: CASGTYSPLHF

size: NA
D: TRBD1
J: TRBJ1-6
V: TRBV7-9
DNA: TGTGCCAGCAGCGCGTACCCCGGGACAGAAAATTCACCCCTCCACTTT
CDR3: CASSAYPGTENSPLHF

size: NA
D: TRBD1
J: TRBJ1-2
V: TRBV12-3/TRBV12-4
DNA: TGTGCCAGCCAGGGACAGAGCAACTATGGCTACACCTTC
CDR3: CASQGQSNYGYTF

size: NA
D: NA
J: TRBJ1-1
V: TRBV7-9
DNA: TGTGCCAGCAGCTTATTTCCAGGGAGCGGGGCTGAAGCTTTCTTT
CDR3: CASSLFPGSGAEAFF

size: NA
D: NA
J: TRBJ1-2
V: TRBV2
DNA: TGTGCCAGCAGGTCGGACAGCGCTAACTATGGCTACACCTTC
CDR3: CASRSDSANYGYTF

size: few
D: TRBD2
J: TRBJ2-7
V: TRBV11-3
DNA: TGTGCCAGCAGCTTAGAAGGTGAGCGGGGGGGCTCCTACGAGCAGTACTTC
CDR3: CASSLEGERGGSYEQYF

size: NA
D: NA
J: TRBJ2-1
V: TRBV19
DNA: TGTGCCAGTAGCGATTGGAGATCGTCCTCCTACAATGAGCAGTTCTTC
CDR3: CASSDWRSSSYNEQFF

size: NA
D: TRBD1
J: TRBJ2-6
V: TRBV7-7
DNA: TGTGCCAGCAGCCCCGGGACAGGTACCTCTGGGGCCAACGTCCTGACTTTC
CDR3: CASSPGTGTSGANVLTF

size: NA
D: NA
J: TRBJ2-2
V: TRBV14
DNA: TGTGCCAGCAGCAGACAGAAATTGAACACCGGGGAGCTGTTTTTT
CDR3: CASSRQKLNTGELFF

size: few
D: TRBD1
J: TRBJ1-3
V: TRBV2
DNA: TGTGCCAGCAGCCGGACAGGGGGATATGGAAACACCATATATTTT
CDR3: CASSRTGGYGNTIYF

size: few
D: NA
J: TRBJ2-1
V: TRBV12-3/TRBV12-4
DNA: TGTGCCAGCAGCCTAGCAGTCTCTGAGCAGTTCTTC
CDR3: CASSLAVSEQFF

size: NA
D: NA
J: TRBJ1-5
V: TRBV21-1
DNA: TGTGCCACAGTTTTTGGGACAGGGGTCCACAATCAGCCCCAGCATTTT
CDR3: CATVFGTGVHNQPQHF

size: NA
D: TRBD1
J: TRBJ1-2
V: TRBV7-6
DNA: TGTGCCAGCAGCCGGGGAACCGGGGGACAGAATTATGGCTACACCTTC
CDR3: CASSRGTGGQNYGYTF

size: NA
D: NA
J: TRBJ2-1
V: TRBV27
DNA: TGTGCCAGCAGTCCCCGGGACTCCCGGAAGTGGTACAATGAGCAGTTCTTC
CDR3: CASSPRDSRKWYNEQFF

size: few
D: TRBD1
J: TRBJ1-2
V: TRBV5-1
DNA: TGCGCCAGCAGCTTTCCAGGGGGTCCCGGGCAGGGTGGCTACACCTTC
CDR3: CASSFPGGPGQGGYTF

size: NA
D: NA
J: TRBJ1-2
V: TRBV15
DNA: TGTGCCACCAGCAGAGGACAGGACCTCTATGGCTACACCTTC
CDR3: CATSRGQDLYGYTF

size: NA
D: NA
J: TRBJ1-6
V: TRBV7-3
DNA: TGTGCCAGCAGCTTAACCGGGACAAATAATTCACCCCTCCACTTT
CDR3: CASSLTGTNNSPLHF

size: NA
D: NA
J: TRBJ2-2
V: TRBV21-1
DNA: TGTGCCAGCGATACCCGGGATCCAGACACCGGGGAGCTGTTTTTT
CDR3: CASDTRDPDTGELFF

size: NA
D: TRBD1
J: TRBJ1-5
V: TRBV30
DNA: TGTGCCTGGAGTGTGAGGTCAGGGGGCTGGCAGCCCCAGCATTTT
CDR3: CAWSVRSGGWQPQHF

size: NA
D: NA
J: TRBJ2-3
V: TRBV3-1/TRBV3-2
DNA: TGTGCCAGCAGCCAACTTTTACAGGGTGTCCTCAGCACAGATACGCAGTATTTT
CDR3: CASSQLLQGVLSTDTQYF

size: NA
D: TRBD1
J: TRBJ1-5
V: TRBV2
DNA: TGTGCCAGCCAGGGGGTCTGGGGACCCAATCAGCCCCAGCATTTT
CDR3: CASQGVWGPNQPQHF

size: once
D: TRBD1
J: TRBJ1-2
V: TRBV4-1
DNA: TGCGCCAGCAGCCAAGTGGTCTCCGGGACAGGGTATGGCTACACCTTC
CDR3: CASSQVVSGTGYGYTF

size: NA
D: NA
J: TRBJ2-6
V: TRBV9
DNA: TGTGCCAGCAGCGCGTACTCTGGGGCCAACGTCCTGACTTTC
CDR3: CASSAYSGANVLTF

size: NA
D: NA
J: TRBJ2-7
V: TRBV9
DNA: TGTGCCAGCAGCGTAGGGTCTGGCTTCTCCTACGAGCAGTACTTC
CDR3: CASSVGSGFSYEQYF

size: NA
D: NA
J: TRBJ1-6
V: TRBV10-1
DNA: TGCGCCAGCAGTGTCACCGGGAGGGATTCACCCCTCCACTTT
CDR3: CASSVTGRDSPLHF

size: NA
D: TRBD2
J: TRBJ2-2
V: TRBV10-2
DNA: TGCGCCAGCACCCGACCCGAACTAGCGGACACCGGGGAGCTGTTTTTT
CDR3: CASTRPELADTGELFF

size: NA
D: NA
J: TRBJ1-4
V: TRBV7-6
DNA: TGTGCCAGCAGCTTACCCCCACATGGCCTAGGAAAACTGTTTTTT
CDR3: CASSLPPHGLGKLFF

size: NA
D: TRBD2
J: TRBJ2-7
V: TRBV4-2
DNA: TGTGCCAGCAGCCAAGGGCGGGGGACGGTCGAGCAGTACTTC
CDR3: CASSQGRGTVEQYF

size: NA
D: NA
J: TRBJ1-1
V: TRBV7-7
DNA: TGTGCCAGCAGCGTATATAGAGGGCAGAACACTGAAGCTTTCTTT
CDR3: CASSVYRGQNTEAFF

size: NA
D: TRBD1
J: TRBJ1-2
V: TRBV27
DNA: TGTGCCAGCAGGAATACAGGGGACTATGGCTACACCTTC
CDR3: CASRNTGDYGYTF

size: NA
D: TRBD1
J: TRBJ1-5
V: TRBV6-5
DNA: TGTGCCAGCAGTTACGGACAGGGATGGGATCAGCCCCAGCATTTT
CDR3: CASSYGQGWDQPQHF

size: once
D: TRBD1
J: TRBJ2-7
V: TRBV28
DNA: TGTGCCAGCAGCCCCGTTCGGGACAGGACCTACGAGCAGTACTTC
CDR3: CASSPVRDRTYEQYF

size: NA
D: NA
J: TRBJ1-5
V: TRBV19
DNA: TGTGCCAGTAGTATCCGCAGGGATAGCAATCAGCCCCAGCATTTT
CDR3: CASSIRRDSNQPQHF

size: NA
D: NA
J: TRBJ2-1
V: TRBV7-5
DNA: TGTGCCAGAAGCTTTCGACAGGGGGCTTACAATGAGCAGTTCTTC
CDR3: CARSFRQGAYNEQFF

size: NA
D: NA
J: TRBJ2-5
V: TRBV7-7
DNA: TGTGCCAGCAGCTTAGGGGCGGGTTTGGGAGAGACCCAGTACTTC
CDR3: CASSLGAGLGETQYF

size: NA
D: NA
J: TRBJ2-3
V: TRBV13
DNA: TGTGCCAGCAGCTTAGTAATGTCAGGGGGCACAGATACGCAGTATTTT
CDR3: CASSLVMSGGTDTQYF